The rows below give T cell receptor beta chains drawn from one sample of a study of cytomegalovirus exposure and HLA in healthy donors. The assay was immunoSEQ multiplex PCR, and TCRdb's table has in-frame clones only and misses some. The sample shows some 130,000 clones, over 70% of them seen only once. The specimen sequenced was PBMCs. These receptors were obtained from a man aged 40-55 years in good health and CMV-seronegative. CDR3s include the opening cysteine and the closing phenylalanine or tryptophan. The D gene is left open where the match is weak. Rows give clone size only sometimes, using once, few, many, or a class for an expanded clone.

v_call	d_call	j_call	clone_size	cdr3_nt	cdr3_aa
TRBV2	NA	TRBJ2-2	NA	TGTGCCAGCTCAGGGAGCAGGGGAACCGGGGAGCTGTTTTTT	CASSGSRGTGELFF
TRBV5-1	TRBD2	TRBJ2-1	NA	TGCGCCAGCAGCTTGGGTAGCGGGGGCCGTGAGCAGTTCTTC	CASSLGSGGREQFF
TRBV19	NA	TRBJ2-5	NA	TGTGCCAGTAGTAACTTAAGGCCCCCTCAGGCCCAGTACTTC	CASSNLRPPQAQYF
TRBV6-5	TRBD1	TRBJ2-7	few	TGTGCCAGCAGTTACCGGGGACAGGGGGCTTACGAGCAGTACTTC	CASSYRGQGAYEQYF
TRBV6-1	NA	TRBJ2-7	NA	TGTGCCAGCAGGTCAACAGGGTCTATCTACGAGCAGTACTTC	CASRSTGSIYEQYF
TRBV6-5	TRBD1	TRBJ1-2	NA	TGTGCCAGCAAAAAGGACAGGAACTATGGCTACACCTTC	CASKKDRNYGYTF
TRBV5-1	NA	TRBJ2-2	NA	TGCGCCAGCAGCTTGAGTCAGGGCTATGTCGGGGAGCTGTTTTTT	CASSLSQGYVGELFF
TRBV23-1	TRBD1	TRBJ1-5	many	TGCGCCAGCAGTCAATCGGGGGACAGGTCCATTAGCAATCAGCCCCAGCATTTT	CASSQSGDRSISNQPQHF
TRBV9	TRBD2	TRBJ2-1	NA	TGTGCCAGCAGCCCAAGGGCCCTTTCGGGGGGGAACAATGAGCAGTTCTTC	CASSPRALSGGNNEQFF
TRBV7-2	NA	TRBJ2-5	NA	TGTGCCAGCAGCTTATTGTCAGAATTGAAAGAGACCCAGTACTTC	CASSLLSELKETQYF
TRBV5-1	TRBD2	TRBJ2-1	NA	TGCGCCAGCAGCCAGCTAGCGGGGGCCTACAATGAGCAGTTCTTC	CASSQLAGAYNEQFF
TRBV2	NA	TRBJ1-1	NA	TGTGCCAGCAGCGGGTTCGGGGGTACTGAAGCTTTCTTT	CASSGFGGTEAFF
TRBV5-6	TRBD2	TRBJ2-3	NA	TGTGCCAGCAGCTCCCGGCGGGAGCCAGGGACAGATACGCAGTATTTT	CASSSRREPGTDTQYF
TRBV7-9	TRBD2	TRBJ2-2	NA	TGTGCCAGCAGCGCGACTAGCGGGGAGAACACCGGGGAGCTGTTTTTT	CASSATSGENTGELFF
TRBV27	TRBD2	TRBJ2-2	NA	TGTGCCAGCAGTTTTAGCGGGGGGGCCGAGGGCGGGGAGCTGTTTTTT	CASSFSGGAEGGELFF
TRBV28	NA	TRBJ1-2	NA	TGTGCCAGCACCTCGGGGGGTGAGTCCTATGGCTACACCTTC	CASTSGGESYGYTF
TRBV7-2	NA	TRBJ2-7	NA	TGTGCCAGCAGCCCCTCCGGTGGGAGCTCCTACGAGCAGTACTTC	CASSPSGGSSYEQYF
TRBV11-1	TRBD2	TRBJ2-7	once	TGTGCCAGCAGCCCCTTGAGCGGGAGGGCCTCCTACGAGCAGTACTTC	CASSPLSGRASYEQYF
TRBV15	NA	TRBJ1-4	NA	TGTGCCACCAGCAGAGTACGAGGGCCGGGAGAAAAACTGTTTTTT	CATSRVRGPGEKLFF
TRBV7-2	NA	TRBJ2-4	NA	TGTGCCAGCAGCTTAGTTTCGGGCAGGGGCCAAAACATTCAGTACTTC	CASSLVSGRGQNIQYF
TRBV9	TRBD2	TRBJ2-1	NA	TGTGCCAGCAGCTCAGGCGGGACTAGCGGGGTTGACAATGAGCAGTTCTTC	CASSSGGTSGVDNEQFF
TRBV29-1	TRBD2	TRBJ2-3	NA	TGCAGCGTTGAGACCGGGACTAGCCCAAGTACGCAGTATTTT	CSVETGTSPSTQYF